A single TCR beta chain is shown here with its context. There are 13 residues in the CDR3. Trimming removed 4 bases from V and 0 bases from J, with 6 bases in between. CDR1 and CDR2 from the germline V gene are SGHTA and FQGTGA. This record belongs to a study of blood T cell repertoires in COVID-19. Turning to the study itself: The samples span acute and convalescent COVID-19 from the United States, Italy and Spain.

Assay: immunoSEQ multiplex PCR; the TCRdb copy retains only in-frame clones and omits some. The table records some 150,000 clones, 85% to 90% of them present only once. Sequenced material: peripheral blood. The sequence derives from a man aged 55 to 70 with active or convalescent COVID-19. The chain recombines TRBV7-3 with TRBJ1-1; D gene ambiguous. The DNA of the CDR3 is TGTGCCAGCAGCTCGTACATGAACACTGAAGCTTTCTTT. Translating it yields CASSSYMNTEAFF.